Presented here are 8 T cell receptor beta chains from one specimen sequenced in a study of human T cells and chemical hapten exposure. Each CDR3 protein is one row after TCRdb ran MiXCR on the RACE reads. The sample contains roughly 80,000 distinct CDR3 sequences, approximately 12% of which appear only once. Stated time point: patch test 1, 2 weeks after DPC sensitization. The treatment here: therapeutic diphenylcyclopropenone sensitization with weekly scalp DPC. The sequencing used whole blood, collected in connection with sensitization to the hapten diphenylcyclopropenone (DPC). These receptor sequences come from a woman in her forties or fifties with alopecia areata. Some clones in this sample may be carry-over from other donors' samples.

This clonotype came up many times. The V call is TRBV19, the J call TRBJ1-5, with 9 bases lining up with TRBD1. CDR3 length: 13 amino acids. V was clipped by 7 bases and J by 11 bases; unmatched bases: 9. Germline V gene data show CDR1 as LNHDA and CDR2 as SQIVND (reference sequence). CDR3 region: CASKRVGQGTQHF. The CDR3, as DNA: TGTGCCAGTAAACGGGTGGGACAGGGAACCCAGCATTTT. Full variable domain (rest looked up from reference TRBV19 and TRBJ1-5): DGGITQSPKYLFRKEGQNVTLSCEQNLNHDAMYWYRQDPGQGLRLIYYSQIVNDFQKGDIAEGYSVSREKKESFPLTVTSAQKNPTAFYLCASKRVGQGTQHFGDGTRLSIL.

Ten or more counts support this clonotype. V usage is TRBV14 and J usage is TRBJ2-3, with D maybe TRBD2 (6 bases). The germline V and J ends were trimmed by 3 bases and 4 bases, with 14 bases remaining between them. The V gene's germline CDR1 is SGHDN and CDR2 FVKESK. This CDR3 is 15 amino acids long. As DNA, the CDR3 is TGTGCCAGCAGCCAGATTGGGGAGGTCCCAGATACGCAGTATTTT. It yields the protein CASSQIGEVPDTQYF.

This clonotype was observed a few times. This rearrangement joins TRBV14 to TRBJ2-5; 10 bases fit TRBD2. Germline CDR1 SGHDN, CDR2 FVKESK. V shed 6 bases and J 5 bases; nucleotides not matched to a gene: 15. This CDR3 is 17 amino acids long. The CDR3 region has the DNA TGTGCCAGCAGTCCCCCCCGTGGACTAGCGGCCGGTGAGACCCAGTACTTC. Protein: CASSPPRGLAAGETQYF.

The V and J genes are TRBV5-4 and TRBJ2-3, with 7 bases fitting TRBD2. The CDR3 is 15 residues long. Germline values: CDR1 SGHNT, CDR2 YYREEE (reference sequence). J lost 4 bases, V lost 0 bases, and 5 bases had no gene match. DNA of the CDR3: TGTGCCAGCAGCTTGGCGGGGGGTGGCGCAGATACGCAGTATTTT. Protein product: CASSLAGGGADTQYF.

In its sample, this clonotype was seen a few times. This chain joins TRBV12-3 or TRBV12-4 and TRBJ2-3; possible D gene TRBD2, 6 bases. Trimming removed 6 bases at V and 2 bases at J, with 12 bases between. This CDR3 has 14 residues. This CDR3 reads CASRPGRYTDTQYF. The CDR3 DNA reads TGTGCCAGCAGGCCCGGGAGATACACAGATACGCAGTATTTT.

This clonotype was counted many times. A junction boundary mismatches the germline segment, possibly from a read error. The chain is built from TRBV4-2 and TRBJ2-7, with 9 positions matching TRBD2. This CDR3 region has 17 residues. Per germline, CDR1 LGHNA and CDR2 YNFKEQ. The CDR3 bases are TGTGCCAGCAGCCAAGGTTTTGGGCGGGGGGGCTCCTTCGAGCAGTACTTC. This gives the protein CASSQGFGRGGSFEQYF.

This clonotype has a handful of counts. The DNA of the CDR3 is TGCAGCGTTGTCCCGGCAGGGCTACAAGAGACCCAGTACTTC. This sequence encodes CSVVPAGLQETQYF. The J gene is TRBJ2-5, the V gene TRBV29-1; the D gene is possibly TRBD1 (5 bases). CDR1 and CDR2 from the germline V gene are SQVTM and ANQGSEA. The CDR3 has 14 residues. Trimming left V 4 bases short and J 2 bases short, with 14 bases between.

The V gene is TRBV18, the J gene TRBJ2-1; 8 bases match TRBD1. V lost 3 bases and J lost 9; bases outside the gene matches: 7. The CDR3 runs to 14 residues. Germline V gene lookup returns CDR1 KGHSH and CDR2 LQKENI. CDR3 coding DNA: TGTGCCAGCTCACCGGACAGGGTTGAAGTTGAGCAGTTCTTC. Translating it yields CASSPDRVEVEQFF.